This T cell receptor beta chain was sequenced in a study of cytomegalovirus exposure and HLA in healthy donors. On this clone itself: Its specificity is not known.

Nominal health characterized the donors when sampled, though unrecorded immune exposures were likely. The study ran its PCR with 60 Vbeta and 13 Jbeta primers. TCRdb keeps only in-frame clones here, not all; method: immunoSEQ multiplex PCR. The table has some 130,000 clones, around 85% seen once. General study findings and limits: Presence/absence analyses rested on an assumption that sequencing depth was roughly uniform across donors.

CDR3 length: 16 residues. V gave up 5 bases and J gave up 4 bases; unmatched junction bases: 12. Germline CDR1 is SGHTA and CDR2 is FQGNSA. The clonotype originates from a boy aged 5-17 years in good health and CMV-seronegative. Material: PBMCs. The chain carries TRBV7-2 and TRBJ2-3; TRBD2 matches at 7 bases. CDR3 protein: CASSSGAGEVPDTQYF. The CDR3 DNA reads as TGTGCCAGCAGCAGTGGCGCGGGAGAAGTGCCAGATACGCAGTATTTT.